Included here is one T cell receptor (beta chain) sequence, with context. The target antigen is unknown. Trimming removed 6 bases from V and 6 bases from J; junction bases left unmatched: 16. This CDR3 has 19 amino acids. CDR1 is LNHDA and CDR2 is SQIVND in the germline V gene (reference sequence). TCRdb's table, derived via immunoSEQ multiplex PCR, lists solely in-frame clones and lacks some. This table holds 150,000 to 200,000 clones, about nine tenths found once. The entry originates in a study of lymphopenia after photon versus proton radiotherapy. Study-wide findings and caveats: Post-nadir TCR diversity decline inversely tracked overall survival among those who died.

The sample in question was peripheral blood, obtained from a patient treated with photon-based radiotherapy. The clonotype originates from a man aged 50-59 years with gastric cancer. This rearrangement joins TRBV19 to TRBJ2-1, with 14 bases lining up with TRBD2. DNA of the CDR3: TGTGCCAGTAGGAAACCTGTGGGACTAGCGGGAGTGGGGGGCAATGAGCAGTTCTTC. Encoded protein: CASRKPVGLAGVGGNEQFF.